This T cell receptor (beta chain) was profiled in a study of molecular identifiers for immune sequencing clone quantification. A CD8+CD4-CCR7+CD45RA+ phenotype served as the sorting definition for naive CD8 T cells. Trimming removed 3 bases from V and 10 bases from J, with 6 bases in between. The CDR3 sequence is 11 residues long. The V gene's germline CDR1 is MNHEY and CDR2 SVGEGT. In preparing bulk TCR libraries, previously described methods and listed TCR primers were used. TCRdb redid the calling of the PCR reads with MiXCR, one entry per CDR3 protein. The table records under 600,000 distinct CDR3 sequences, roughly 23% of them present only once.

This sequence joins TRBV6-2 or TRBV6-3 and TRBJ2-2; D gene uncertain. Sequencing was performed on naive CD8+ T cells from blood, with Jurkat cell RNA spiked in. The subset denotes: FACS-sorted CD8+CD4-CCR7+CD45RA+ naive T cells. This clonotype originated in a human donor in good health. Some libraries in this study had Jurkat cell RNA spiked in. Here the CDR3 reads CASSYTKELFF. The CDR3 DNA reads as TGTGCCAGCAGTTATACTAAGGAGCTGTTTTTT.